Each of the 10 T cell receptor beta chains below was sequenced from the same sample in a study of a mutant IDH1 vaccine in newly diagnosed glioma. Profiling relied on immunoSEQ multiplex PCR, and the TCRdb table lists in-frame clones only, not all of them. This table has under 25,000 clones, 93% appearing once. Time point reported: baseline, week 1 (first vaccination visit). Regarding treatment: pre-vaccination baseline after standard-of-care therapy. This material consisted of PBMCs, taken from a glioma patient treated with radiotherapy, temozolomide or both. The receptors stem from a man aged 35 to 55 with glioma.

The rearrangement uses TRBV19 and TRBJ1-1; 10 bases align to TRBD1. The germline gives CDR1 LNHDA, CDR2 SQIVND (reference sequence). V was pared by 3 bases and J by 7 bases, with 2 bases of the junction left unmatched. The CDR3 contains 13 residues. The chain's CDR3 is CASSIGTGDEAFF. The CDR3 DNA reads as TGTGCCAGTAGTATCGGGACAGGGGATGAAGCTTTCTTT.

The chain recombines TRBV5-4 with TRBJ1-3, with D perhaps TRBD1 (6 bases). CDR1 is SGHNT, CDR2 YYREEE, per germline (reference sequence). This CDR3 is 14 amino acids long. V shed 4 bases and J shed 4 bases, with 12 bases lying between them. Written as DNA, the CDR3 is TGTGCCAGCAGCCCACAGGGCCGCGGAAACACCATATATTTT. Its protein is CASSPQGRGNTIYF.

The chain carries TRBV5-4 and TRBJ1-1; TRBD1 is a possible D gene (6 bases). V was trimmed by 3 bases and J by 5 bases, leaving 14 bases between them. There are 14 residues in the CDR3. Germline lookup yields CDR1 SGHNT and CDR2 YYREEE (reference sequence). The CDR3 sequence: CASSSGLGGTEAFF. The CDR3 DNA sequence: TGTGCCAGCAGCTCTGGGCTAGGGGGGACTGAAGCTTTCTTT.

In this sample, this clone turned up once. The CDR3 here is CAWSHQGPLYGYTF. CDR3 nucleotides: TGTGCCTGGAGCCACCAGGGACCGCTCTATGGCTACACCTTC. The J gene is TRBJ1-2, the V gene TRBV30; possibly TRBD1 for D (5 bases). Germline loops: CDR1 GTSNPN, CDR2 SVGIG (reference sequence). The CDR3 totals 14 residues. Trimming cost V 3 bases and J 4 bases, with 15 bases left between them. Filled out from reference TRBV30 and TRBJ1-2, the complete variable domain reads SQTIHQWPATLVQPVGSPLSLECTVEGTSNPNLYWYRQAAGRGLQLLFYSVGIGQISSEVPQNLSASRPQDRQFILSSKKLLLSDSGFYLCAWSHQGPLYGYTFGSGTRLTVV.

The rearrangement joins TRBV11-2 to TRBJ1-1; possibly TRBD1 for D (5 bases). Between the trimmed V and J ends, which lost 1 base and 7 bases, there was a span of 10 bases. The CDR3 consists of 13 residues. Germline CDR1 and CDR2: SGHAT and FQNNGV. The DNA for the CDR3 is TGTGCCAGCAGCTTAGGGGGGGGAAGTGAAGCTTTCTTT. Residues: CASSLGGGSEAFF.

This clone was recorded only once. The gene calls are TRBV5-6 and TRBJ1-5; 9 nucleotides line up with TRBD1. Germline lookup yields CDR1 SGHDT and CDR2 YYEEEE. J gave up 2 bases and V 1 base, and 7 bases lay outside the gene matches. This CDR3 is built from 17 residues. The CDR3: CASSLRWDRDGNQPQHF. The CDR3, as DNA: TGTGCCAGCAGCTTGCGCTGGGACAGGGATGGCAATCAGCCCCAGCATTTT.

This clone was counted once. The chain is built from TRBV6-1 and TRBJ2-7; 7 bases are a match to TRBD2. With 6 bases clipped from V and 1 base from J, the junction kept 9 bases outside the gene matches. The CDR3 consists of 15 residues. From germline, CDR1 is MNHNS and CDR2 SASEGT. As DNA, the CDR3 is TGTGCCAGCAGCGGTAGACTAGCAGGTTCCTACGAGCAGTACTTC. Translated: CASSGRLAGSYEQYF.

The rearrangement links TRBV9 to TRBJ2-2; 8 bases map to TRBD1. CDR1 is SGDLS and CDR2 is YYNGEE in the germline V gene. This CDR3 is built from 16 residues. J lost 4 bases, V lost 4 bases, and 9 bases had no gene match. The chain's CDR3 is CASSTATGAITGELFF. DNA for the CDR3: TGTGCCAGCAGCACCGCGACAGGGGCGATCACCGGGGAGCTGTTTTTT.

The V gene is TRBV12-2, the J gene TRBJ2-1; the tabulated D call, TRBD2, remains unverified against the DNA. TRBV12-2 is deemed a pseudogene. The CDR3 has 14 amino acids. DNA of the CDR3: TGTGCAAGTCGCTTGGGACTAGCATACAATGAGCAGTTCTTC. Its protein product is CASRLGLAYNEQFF.

The chain combines TRBV12-5 with TRBJ2-1, with a weak D call TRBD1 (6 bases). From germline, CDR1 is LGHNT and CDR2 FRNRAP. Trimming removed 9 bases at V and 2 bases at J, with 11 bases between. This CDR3 has 13 residues. The CDR3 loop is CASLTGTYNEQFF. In DNA form, the CDR3 reads TGTGCTAGCCTCACAGGGACCTACAATGAGCAGTTCTTC.